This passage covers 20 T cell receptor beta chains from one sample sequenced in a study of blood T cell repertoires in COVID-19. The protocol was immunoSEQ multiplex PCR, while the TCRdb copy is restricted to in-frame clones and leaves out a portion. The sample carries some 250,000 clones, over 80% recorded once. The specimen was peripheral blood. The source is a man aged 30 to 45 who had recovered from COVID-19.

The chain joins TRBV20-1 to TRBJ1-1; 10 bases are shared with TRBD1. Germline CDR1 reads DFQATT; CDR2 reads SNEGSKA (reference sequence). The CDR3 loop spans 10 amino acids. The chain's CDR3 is CGTGDTEAFF. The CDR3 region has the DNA TGCGGGACAGGGGACACTGAAGCTTTCTTT.

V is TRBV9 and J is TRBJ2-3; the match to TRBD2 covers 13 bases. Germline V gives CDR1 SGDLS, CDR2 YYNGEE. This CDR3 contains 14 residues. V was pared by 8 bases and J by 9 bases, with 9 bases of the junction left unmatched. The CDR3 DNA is TGTGCCAGTGCGACTAGCGGGGGGCCGGGGACGCAGTATTTT. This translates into CASATSGGPGTQYF.

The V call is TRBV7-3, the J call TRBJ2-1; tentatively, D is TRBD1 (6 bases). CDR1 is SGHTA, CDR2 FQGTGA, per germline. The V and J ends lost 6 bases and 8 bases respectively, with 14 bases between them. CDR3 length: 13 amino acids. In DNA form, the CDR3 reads TGTGCCAGCAGGGGAGCGGACAGCCATGAGCAGTTCTTC. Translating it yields CASRGADSHEQFF.

Here the CDR3 reads CASGTTGGPLHSPLHF. The CDR3 DNA sequence: TGTGCCAGCGGGACTACAGGGGGCCCATTACATTCACCCCTCCACTTT. The rearrangement uses TRBV3-1 (or the pseudogene TRBV3-2) and TRBJ1-6, with 9 bases identical to TRBD1. CDR1 is LGHDT, CDR2 YNNKEL, per germline (reference sequence). V trimming: 8 bases; J trimming: 8 bases; junction bases outside the gene matches: 13. This CDR3 is 16 amino acids long.

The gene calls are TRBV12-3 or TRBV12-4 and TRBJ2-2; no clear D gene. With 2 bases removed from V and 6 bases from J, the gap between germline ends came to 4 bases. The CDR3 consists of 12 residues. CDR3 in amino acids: CASSLFSGELFF. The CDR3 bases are TGTGCCAGCAGTTTATTCTCCGGGGAGCTGTTTTTT.

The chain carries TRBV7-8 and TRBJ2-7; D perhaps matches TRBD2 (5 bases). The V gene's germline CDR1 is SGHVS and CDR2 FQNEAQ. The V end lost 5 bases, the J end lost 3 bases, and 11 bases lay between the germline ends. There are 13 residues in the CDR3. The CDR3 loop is CASSSGLDYEQYV. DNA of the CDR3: TGTGCCAGCAGCAGTGGACTCGACTACGAGCAGTACGTC.

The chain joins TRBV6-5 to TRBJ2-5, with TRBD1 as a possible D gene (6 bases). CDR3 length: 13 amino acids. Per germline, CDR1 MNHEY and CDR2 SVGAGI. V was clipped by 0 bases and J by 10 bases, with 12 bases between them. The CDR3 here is CASSYSGRGVQYF. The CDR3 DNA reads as TGTGCCAGCAGTTACTCTGGCAGGGGCGTCCAGTACTTC.

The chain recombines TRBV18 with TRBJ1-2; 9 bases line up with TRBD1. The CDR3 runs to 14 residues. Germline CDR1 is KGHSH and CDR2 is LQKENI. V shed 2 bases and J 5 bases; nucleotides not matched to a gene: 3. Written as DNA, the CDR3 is TGTGCCAGCTCACCAAGGGACAGGGTATATGGCTACACCTTC. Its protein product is CASSPRDRVYGYTF.

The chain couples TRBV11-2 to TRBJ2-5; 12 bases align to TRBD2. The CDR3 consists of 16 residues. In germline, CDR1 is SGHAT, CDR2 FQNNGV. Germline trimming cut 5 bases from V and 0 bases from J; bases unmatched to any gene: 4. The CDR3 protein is CASSTRLAGDQETQYF. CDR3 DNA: TGTGCCAGCAGCACAAGACTAGCGGGGGACCAAGAGACCCAGTACTTC.

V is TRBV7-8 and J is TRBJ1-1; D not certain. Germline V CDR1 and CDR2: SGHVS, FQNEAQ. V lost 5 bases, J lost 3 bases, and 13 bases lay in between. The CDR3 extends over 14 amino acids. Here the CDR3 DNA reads TGTGCCAGCAGCGCCGTGTGGCGGGACACTGAAGCTTTCTTT. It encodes CASSAVWRDTEAFF.

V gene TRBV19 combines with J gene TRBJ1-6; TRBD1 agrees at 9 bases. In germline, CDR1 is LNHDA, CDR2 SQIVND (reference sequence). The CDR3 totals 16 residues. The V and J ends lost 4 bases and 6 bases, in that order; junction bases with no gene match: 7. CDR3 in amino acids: CASSSRQGVGNSPLHF. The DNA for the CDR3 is TGTGCCAGTAGTAGCCGACAGGGGGTAGGTAATTCACCCCTCCACTTT.

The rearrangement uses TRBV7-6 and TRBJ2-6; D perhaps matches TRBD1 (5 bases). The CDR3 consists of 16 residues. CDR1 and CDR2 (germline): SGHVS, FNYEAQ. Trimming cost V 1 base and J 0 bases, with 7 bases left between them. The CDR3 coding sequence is TGTGCCAGCAGCTTAGTTGGGGCCTCTGGGGCCAACGTCCTGACTTTC. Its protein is CASSLVGASGANVLTF.

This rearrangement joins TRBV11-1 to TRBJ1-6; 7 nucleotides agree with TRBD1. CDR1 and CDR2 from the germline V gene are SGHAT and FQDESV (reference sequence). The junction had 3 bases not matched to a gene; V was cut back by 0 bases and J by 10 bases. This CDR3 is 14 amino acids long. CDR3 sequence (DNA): TGTGCCAGCAGCTTAGCGCAGGGGGTATCACCCCTCCACTTT. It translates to CASSLAQGVSPLHF.

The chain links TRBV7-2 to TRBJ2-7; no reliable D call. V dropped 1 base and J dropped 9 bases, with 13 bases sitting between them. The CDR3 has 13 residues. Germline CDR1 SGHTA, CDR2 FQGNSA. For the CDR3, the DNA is TGTGCCAGCAGCTTAGGTCCGTACGAGCGGCAGTACTTC. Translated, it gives CASSLGPYERQYF.

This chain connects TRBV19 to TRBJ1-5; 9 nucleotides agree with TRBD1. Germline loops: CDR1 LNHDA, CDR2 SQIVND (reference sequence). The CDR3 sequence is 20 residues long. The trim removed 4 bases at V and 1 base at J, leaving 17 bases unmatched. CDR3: CASSNPSGTGSSDSNQPQHF. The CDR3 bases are TGTGCCAGTAGTAACCCTTCCGGGACAGGGAGTAGTGACAGCAATCAGCCCCAGCATTTT.

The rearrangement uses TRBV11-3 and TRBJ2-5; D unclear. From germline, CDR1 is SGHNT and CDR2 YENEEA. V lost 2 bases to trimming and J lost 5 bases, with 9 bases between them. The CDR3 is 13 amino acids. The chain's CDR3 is CASSLKAEETQYF. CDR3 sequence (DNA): TGTGCCAGCAGCTTAAAAGCCGAGGAGACCCAGTACTTC. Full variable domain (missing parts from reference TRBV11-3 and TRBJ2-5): EAGVVQSPRYKIIEKKQPVAFWCNPISGHNTLYWYLQNLGQGPELLIRYENEEAVDDSQLPKDRFSAERLKGVDSTLKIQPAELGDSAVYLCASSLKAEETQYFGPGTRLLVL.

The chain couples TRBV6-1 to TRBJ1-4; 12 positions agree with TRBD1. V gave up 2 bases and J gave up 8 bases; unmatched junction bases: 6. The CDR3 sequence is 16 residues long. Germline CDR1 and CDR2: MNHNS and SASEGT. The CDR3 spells CASSEFPGQGAEKLFF. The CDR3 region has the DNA TGTGCCAGCAGTGAATTTCCGGGACAGGGGGCGGAAAAACTGTTTTTT.

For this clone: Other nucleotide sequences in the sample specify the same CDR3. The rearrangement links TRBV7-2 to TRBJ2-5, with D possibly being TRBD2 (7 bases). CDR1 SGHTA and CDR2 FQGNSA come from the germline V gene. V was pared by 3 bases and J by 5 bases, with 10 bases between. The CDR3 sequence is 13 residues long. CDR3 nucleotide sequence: TGTGCCAGCAGCTTGGGGGGGCGGGAGACCCAGTACTTC. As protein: CASSLGGRETQYF. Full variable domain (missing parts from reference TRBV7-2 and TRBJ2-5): GAGVSQSPSNKVTEKGKDVELRCDPISGHTALYWYRQSLGQGLEFLIYFQGNSAPDKSGLPSDRFSAERTGGSVSTLTIQRTQQEDSAVYLCASSLGGRETQYFGPGTRLLVL.

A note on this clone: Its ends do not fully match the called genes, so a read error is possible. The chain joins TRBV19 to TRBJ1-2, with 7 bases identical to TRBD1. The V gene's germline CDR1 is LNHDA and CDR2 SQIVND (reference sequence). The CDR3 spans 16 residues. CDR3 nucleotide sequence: TGTGCCAGTAGTATAGCGGGGACAGCAAGCCTCTATAGCTACACCTTC. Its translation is CASSIAGTASLYSYTF.

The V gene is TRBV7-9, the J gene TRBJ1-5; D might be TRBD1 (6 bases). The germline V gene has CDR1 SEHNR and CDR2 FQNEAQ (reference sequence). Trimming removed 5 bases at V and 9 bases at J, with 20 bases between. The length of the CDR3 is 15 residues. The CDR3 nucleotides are TGTGCCAGCAGCCCTGGACAGAGCCGCGGTGGGCCCCAGCATTTT. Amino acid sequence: CASSPGQSRGGPQHF.